A single sample is the source of the 13 T cell receptor beta chains below, sequenced in a study of T cell clones after liver transplantation. The protocol was immunoSEQ multiplex PCR, while the TCRdb copy is restricted to in-frame clones and leaves out a portion. This sample has about 21,000 clones, with about 93% found just once. The material was CD8+ T cells from blood, obtained around 27 months after liver transplant. These receptors came from a human patient who received a liver transplant. Some T cells may possibly be graft donor cells.

J is TRBJ2-2 and V is TRBV29-1; either TRBD1 or TRBD2 may supply D (5 bases each). The CDR3 spans 12 residues. Trimming removed 1 base from V and 6 bases from J, with 6 bases in between. Germline lookup yields CDR1 SQVTM and CDR2 ANQGSEA. As DNA, the CDR3 is TGCAGCGTTGAAGGGGGGTCCGGGGAGCTGTTTTTT. Translating it yields CSVEGGSGELFF.

This sequence joins TRBV5-6 and TRBJ2-1; D possibly corresponds to TRBD1 (5 bases). The V gene lost 2 bases and the J gene lost 3 bases, with 12 bases spanning the gap. The germline V gene encodes CDR1 SGHDT and CDR2 YYEEEE. CDR3 length equals 15 residues. The CDR3 DNA reads TGTGCCAGCAGCTTTACCTCGACAGTCTACAATGAGCAGTTCTTC. It specifies CASSFTSTVYNEQFF. The whole variable domain, filled in from reference TRBV5-6 and TRBJ2-1, reads DAGVTQSPTHLIKTRGQQVTLRCSPKSGHDTVSWYQQALGQGPQFIFQYYEEEERQRGNFPDRFSGHQFPNYSSELNVNALLLGDSALYLCASSFTSTVYNEQFFGPGTRLTVL.

The chain combines TRBV27 with TRBJ2-7, with D maybe TRBD1 (7 bases). This CDR3 is 15 amino acids long. Germline CDR1 and CDR2: MNHEY and SMNVEV (reference sequence). The ends were cut back, 0 bases at V and 3 bases at J, with 12 bases in the middle. CDR3 loop: CASSLSRRGRYEQYF. For the CDR3, the DNA is TGTGCCAGCAGTTTATCGAGGAGGGGGCGCTACGAGCAGTACTTC.

The V and J genes are TRBV9 and TRBJ1-2; TRBD1 matches 8 bases. The trim removed 2 bases at V and 5 bases at J, leaving 5 bases unmatched. CDR3 length equals 14 residues. The V gene's germline CDR1 is SGDLS and CDR2 YYNGEE. The CDR3 protein is CASSVDRVGYGYTF. The CDR3, as DNA: TGTGCCAGCAGCGTGGACAGGGTAGGATATGGCTACACCTTC.

The rearrangement links TRBV6-6 to TRBJ2-2; D gene ambiguous. Trimming took 0 bases from V and 6 from J, leaving 11 bases between them. Germline V gene data show CDR1 as MNHNY and CDR2 as SVGAGI (reference sequence). This CDR3 is 15 amino acids long. CDR3 DNA sequence: TGTGCCAGCAGTTACTCACCGGTTGGCGCCGGGGAGCTGTTTTTT. Residues: CASSYSPVGAGELFF.

The rearrangement joins TRBV5-1 to TRBJ1-2; the match to TRBD1 covers 8 bases. The CDR3 totals 12 residues. The junction had 5 bases not matched to a gene; V was cut back by 5 bases and J by 8 bases. CDR1 and CDR2 (germline): SGHRS, YFSETQ. CDR3 in amino acids: CASRGQAVGYTF. The DNA for the CDR3 is TGCGCCAGCAGGGGACAGGCTGTCGGCTACACCTTC.

The V and J genes are TRBV28 and TRBJ1-2, with a weak D call TRBD1 (5 bases). This CDR3 has 14 residues. The V and J ends lost 6 bases and 4 bases respectively, with 15 bases between them. The germline V gene encodes CDR1 MDHEN and CDR2 SYDVKM. This CDR3 reads CASSPSMGLYGYTF. The CDR3 region has the DNA TGTGCCAGCAGCCCCTCAATGGGGCTCTATGGCTACACCTTC.

The rearrangement uses TRBV9 and TRBJ2-3, with 7 nucleotides matching TRBD1. The germline gives CDR1 SGDLS, CDR2 YYNGEE. The V segment lost 4 bases and the J segment 10 bases; nucleotides outside the gene matches: 21. The CDR3 has 17 amino acids. The CDR3 DNA reads as TGTGCCAGCAGCCCCCAGGGGGTGTCAACCCCTAGCAGTGCGCAGTATTTT. Translating gives CASSPQGVSTPSSAQYF.

This clone occurred once. J is TRBJ2-7 and V is TRBV19, with 7 bases identical to TRBD2. The CDR3 consists of 15 residues. Per the germline V gene, CDR1 is LNHDA and CDR2 is SQIVND (reference sequence). Trimming at V came to 1 base and at J to 3 bases, leaving 6 bases not matched to a gene. CDR3 DNA sequence: TGTGCCAGTAGTATAGGGGCTAGCGGCCTCTACGAGCAGTACTTC. Protein: CASSIGASGLYEQYF.

The chain uses TRBV6-6 and TRBJ2-1; D remains unclear. The CDR3 consists of 15 residues. Germline CDR1 and CDR2: MNHNY and SVGAGI (reference sequence). With 0 bases removed from V and 7 bases from J, the gap between germline ends came to 13 bases. CDR3 in DNA: TGTGCCAGCAGTTACTCGTCGCTCGGGCTAAATGAGCAGTTCTTC. Amino acids: CASSYSSLGLNEQFF.

This sequence joins TRBV13 and TRBJ2-5; D might be TRBD1 (6 bases). The V and J ends lost 5 bases and 4 bases respectively, with 17 bases between them. The CDR3 sequence is 15 residues long. CDR1 and CDR2 from the germline V gene are PRHDT and FYEKMQ (reference sequence). The CDR3 protein is CASSGLSTGRETQYF. The CDR3 bases are TGTGCCAGCAGCGGGCTTAGCACAGGGCGAGAGACCCAGTACTTC. Based on the CDR3 plus reference TRBV13 and TRBJ2-5, the full variable domain is AAGVIQSPRHLIKEKRETATLKCYPIPRHDTVYWYQQGPGQDPQFLISFYEKMQSDKGSIPDRFSAQQFSDYHSELNMSSLELGDSALYFCASSGLSTGRETQYFGPGTRLLVL.

This rearrangement joins TRBV2 to TRBJ2-5; 7 bases line up with TRBD2. The CDR3 has 13 amino acids. V was clipped by 6 bases and J by 3 bases; unmatched bases: 4. The germline gives CDR1 SNHLY, CDR2 FYNNEI. The CDR3 nucleotides are TGTGCCAGCAGCGGCGGACTAGAAGAGACCCAGTACTTC. As protein: CASSGGLEETQYF.

This clone was counted a single time. The CDR3 DNA reads as TGTGCCAGTAGTACACACCAGGGCGGGAGCTACACCTTC. Protein: CASSTHQGGSYTF. The chain is built from TRBV19 and TRBJ1-2; a weak D match, TRBD1 (5 bases). The V and J ends lost 4 bases and 9 bases respectively, with 15 bases between them. This CDR3 is built from 13 residues. CDR1 is LNHDA, CDR2 SQIVND, per germline (reference sequence).